Below, 20 T cell receptor beta chains from the same sample are listed, as sequenced in a study of T cells in Graves' hyperthyroidism and ophthalmopathy. It was RNA transcripts that yielded the amplified TCR beta CDR3 regions. Carried out on the TCR CDR3, a first-round RT-PCR used the HTBI primer set. TCRdb fed the multiplex PCR reads into MiXCR, producing one record per CDR3 protein. The data contain around 180,000 distinct CDR3 sequences, approximately 15% of them singletons. The sequenced sample was blood. The receptors were sampled from a woman in her forties or fifties with Graves' hyperthyroidism.

This clonotype was detected many times. V is TRBV20-1 and J is TRBJ2-3; no clear D gene. The CDR3 runs to 13 residues. Per the germline V gene, CDR1 is DFQATT and CDR2 is SNEGSKA (reference sequence). V was trimmed by 6 bases and J by 2 bases, leaving 12 bases between them. The CDR3 protein is CSAPSGHTDTQYF. The CDR3 DNA reads TGCAGTGCCCCGTCCGGGCACACAGATACGCAGTATTTT.

This clonotype was seen at least ten times. V gene TRBV6-1 combines with J gene TRBJ1-4; possible D gene TRBD1, 5 bases. From germline, CDR1 is MNHNS and CDR2 SASEGT. The V end was cut by 8 bases, the J end by 11 bases, with 21 bases between. The CDR3 is made up of 14 amino acids. The CDR3 DNA reads as TGTGCCAGCTACCCAGGCCAGGGCCTCGGGAAACTGTTTTTT. Its protein product is CASYPGQGLGKLFF.

This chain joins TRBV5-4 and TRBJ2-7, with 11 bases that match TRBD1. V gave up 7 bases and J gave up 6 bases; unmatched junction bases: 9. Per the germline V gene, CDR1 is SGHNT and CDR2 is YYREEE (reference sequence). CDR3 length: 14 amino acids. CDR3 in DNA: TGTGCCAGCGGCCTACTGGACAGGGGGCCCGAGCAGTACTTC. Protein product: CASGLLDRGPEQYF.

This clonotype was observed at least ten times. V is TRBV6-1 and J is TRBJ2-1; TRBD2 matches 12 bases. Germline CDR1 reads MNHNS; CDR2 reads SASEGT. The CDR3 length is 15 residues. After removal of 6 bases from V and 6 bases from J, the junction contained 6 bases not matched to a gene. CDR3 DNA sequence: TGTGCCAGCAGCCTTACTAGCGGGGGGCCCAATGAGCAGTTCTTC. Its protein is CASSLTSGGPNEQFF.

This chain links TRBV2 with TRBJ2-7; TRBD1 agrees at 8 bases. The CDR3 is 15 residues long. The germline CDR1 and CDR2 sequences are SNHLY and FYNNEI. The J segment lost 5 bases and the V segment lost 6 bases, leaving 12 bases of the junction unmatched. The CDR3 region has the DNA TGTGCCAGCAGCGACGCCGGGACAGGATCCCACGAGCAGTACTTC. Amino acid sequence: CASSDAGTGSHEQYF. Full variable domain (outside the CDR3, taken from reference TRBV2 and TRBJ2-7): EPEVTQTPSHQVTQMGQEVILRCVPISNHLYFYWYRQILGQKVEFLVSFYNNEISEKSEIFDDQFSVERPDGSNFTLKIRSTKLEDSAMYFCASSDAGTGSHEQYFGPGTRLTVT.

As regards this clonotype: A much larger clone sits a single nucleotide away, making a read error possible. The chain employs TRBV27 and TRBJ1-1, with 8 positions matching TRBD1. The CDR3 runs to 14 residues. The V gene's germline CDR1 is MNHEY and CDR2 SMNVEV (reference sequence). V gave up 3 bases and J gave up 7 bases; unmatched junction bases: 7. The CDR3 region is CASSFQGAKIEAFF. CDR3 nucleotides: TGTGCCAGCAGTTTTCAGGGGGCCAAGATTGAAGCTTTCTTT.

This clonotype was seen a single time. The V and J genes are TRBV19 and TRBJ1-5; D is ambiguous. CDR1 and CDR2 (germline): LNHDA, SQIVND (reference sequence). V lost 7 bases and J 5 bases, leaving 9 bases between the germline ends. CDR3 length: 12 amino acids. The CDR3 is CASNRWDQPQHF. The CDR3 DNA sequence: TGTGCCAGTAACCGGTGGGATCAGCCCCAGCATTTT.

This clonotype was seen only once. This sequence joins TRBV11-3 and TRBJ2-1; D is possibly TRBD1 (5 bases). The CDR3 consists of 12 residues. V dropped 8 bases and J dropped 8 bases, with 13 bases sitting between them. The germline CDR1 and CDR2 sequences are SGHNT and YENEEA. The CDR3 DNA follows: TGTGCCAGCTCCCCTTTGGGGCATGAGCAGTTCTTC. Translation: CASSPLGHEQFF.

In this sample, this clonotype turned up many times. The chain combines TRBV7-2 with TRBJ1-5; D is unclear. V was cut by 3 bases and J by 5 bases, with 11 bases left in between. The CDR3 spans 14 residues. Germline V lookup: CDR1 SGHTA, CDR2 FQGNSA. CDR3 loop: CASSLGGVDQPQHF. CDR3 DNA sequence: TGTGCCAGCAGCTTGGGAGGCGTCGATCAGCCCCAGCATTTT. Drawing the rest from reference TRBV7-2 and TRBJ1-5, the complete variable domain is GAGVSQSPSNKVTEKGKDVELRCDPISGHTALYWYRQSLGQGLEFLIYFQGNSAPDKSGLPSDRFSAERTGGSVSTLTIQRTQQEDSAVYLCASSLGGVDQPQHFGDGTRLSIL.

This clonotype came up many times. The V gene is TRBV6-1, the J gene TRBJ1-3; 7 bases line up with TRBD1. Germline V gene data show CDR1 as MNHNS and CDR2 as SASEGT. CDR3 size: 17 residues. V lost 6 bases, J lost 4 bases, and 15 bases stayed unmatched. CDR3 nucleotide sequence: TGTGCCAGCAGGATCCCGGGACAGAGTTTACAAGGAAACACCATATATTTT. This translates into CASRIPGQSLQGNTIYF.

The table lists this clonotype with a few counts. A much bigger clone sits one base away, suggesting this may be a read error. The rearrangement links TRBV7-2 to TRBJ2-2; D is perhaps TRBD1 or TRBD2 (6 bases each). The germline V gene encodes CDR1 SGHTA and CDR2 FQGNSA. V lost 2 bases to trimming and J lost 1 base, with 11 bases between them. This CDR3 has 16 residues. CDR3 sequence reads: CASSLFGGQNTGELFF. The CDR3 coding sequence is TGTGCCAGCAGCTTATTTGGGGGGCAGAACACCGGGGAGCTGTTTTTT.

This clonotype has ten or more counts. This rearrangement joins TRBV5-1 to TRBJ2-1, with a possible D match to TRBD2 (6 bases). The germline V gene encodes CDR1 SGHRS and CDR2 YFSETQ. V was cut by 3 bases and J by 5 bases, with 18 bases left in between. The CDR3 length is 16 residues. The CDR3 DNA reads TGCGCCAGCAGCTCGGGACGGGGCGGGGTACACAATGAGCAGTTCTTC. It codes for CASSSGRGGVHNEQFF.

A note on this clonotype: This sequence may be a read error, since a much larger clone differs from it by one base. The V and J genes are TRBV27 and TRBJ2-5, with TRBD2 matching over 14 bases. J lost 5 bases, V lost 7 bases, and 9 bases had no gene match. This CDR3 region has 16 residues. Germline lookup yields CDR1 MNHEY and CDR2 SMNVEV (reference sequence). The DNA for the CDR3 is TGTGCCAGCAATCCGACTAGCGGGGGGGCGTGGGAGACCCAGTACTTC. Its protein product is CASNPTSGGAWETQYF.

This clonotype was seen at least ten times. The CDR3, as DNA: TGTGCCAGCAGTCTCCCCCTTGGGGGGGTGAACGCTTTCTTT. This encodes CASSLPLGGVNAFF. V gene TRBV6-2 or TRBV6-3 combines with J gene TRBJ1-1, with a possible D match to TRBD1 (5 bases). Germline loops: CDR1 MNHEY, CDR2 SVGEGT. The CDR3 is 14 amino acids. V lost 5 bases, J lost 11 bases, and 21 bases lay in between.

This clonotype showed up many times. The chain couples TRBV20-1 to TRBJ1-1; D may be TRBD1 (5 bases). The germline V gene has CDR1 DFQATT and CDR2 SNEGSKA (reference sequence). V dropped 4 bases and J dropped 3 bases, with 12 bases sitting between them. The CDR3 loop spans 13 amino acids. This CDR3 is CSATRTRDTEAFF. DNA for the CDR3: TGCAGTGCTACTCGGACAAGGGACACTGAAGCTTTCTTT.

This clonotype has at least ten counts. The chain employs TRBV27 and TRBJ2-7; TRBD1 aligns across 9 bases. Germline trimming cut 2 bases from V and 5 bases from J; bases unmatched to any gene: 7. The CDR3 is 15 amino acids. Germline values: CDR1 MNHEY, CDR2 SMNVEV (reference sequence). CDR3 bases: TGTGCCAGCAGTTTAGGACAGGGGTCTTACCACGAGCAGTACTTC. This encodes CASSLGQGSYHEQYF.

The sample holds many counts of this clonotype. The chain couples TRBV20-1 to TRBJ1-1; D perhaps matches TRBD1 (6 bases). The CDR3 covers 14 residues. V gave up 5 bases and J gave up 0 bases, with 13 bases separating them. Germline CDR1 reads DFQATT; CDR2 reads SNEGSKA (reference sequence). Written as DNA, the CDR3 is TGCAGTGCTCCCAGCAAGGGGGTGAACACTGAAGCTTTCTTT. Protein product: CSAPSKGVNTEAFF.

In its sample, this clonotype was seen a few times. The chain joins TRBV5-8 to TRBJ1-5; maybe TRBD1 (5 bases). The CDR3 consists of 14 residues. V lost 5 bases to trimming and J lost 4 bases, with 13 bases between them. CDR1 and CDR2 (germline): SGHTS, YDEGEE. CDR3 in amino acids: CASRAYGGNQPQHF. DNA of the CDR3: TGTGCCAGCAGGGCCTACGGGGGAAATCAGCCCCAGCATTTT.

The sample holds a few counts of this clonotype. CDR3 nucleotides: TGTGCCAGCAGCACCTTCGGGGAACCCCTCCACTTT. It translates to CASSTFGEPLHF. The rearrangement uses TRBV6-1 and TRBJ1-6; no clear D gene. Trimming shortened V by 6 bases and J by 12 bases, and 12 bases separated the two germline ends. Per the germline V gene, CDR1 is MNHNS and CDR2 is SASEGT. The CDR3 consists of 12 residues.

The chain carries TRBV6-5 and TRBJ2-7; no firm D call. The length of the CDR3 is 14 residues. Trimming stripped 0 bases from V and 2 bases from J, with 8 bases between. The V gene's germline CDR1 is MNHEY and CDR2 SVGAGI. The CDR3 loop reads CASSYSVNPYEQYF. Written as DNA, the CDR3 is TGTGCCAGCAGTTACTCGGTCAATCCCTACGAGCAGTACTTC.